Listed below are T cell receptor beta chains from one sample, sequenced in a study of blood T cell repertoires in COVID-19. The table came from immunoSEQ multiplex PCR; TCRdb's copy has only in-frame clones and leaves some out. The data show some 400,000 clones, 70% to 90% seen once. Sequencing input: peripheral blood. The receptor source for this set is a woman under 40 with COVID-19, enrolled during active disease. The CDR3 runs from the conserved cysteine through the conserved F or W. Each record gives: clone size, D gene, V gene, J gene, CDR3 protein, CDR3 DNA. D genes are given only for firm matches. The size of a clone is reported for some rows only, either as once, few or many, or as a class for expanded clones.

-,-,TRBV5-8,TRBJ1-1,CASSLAENTEAFF,TGTGCCAGCAGCCTGGCAGAGAACACTGAAGCTTTCTTT
-,TRBD2,TRBV7-9,TRBJ2-3,CASSSRGLAGVDTQYF,TGTGCCAGCAGCTCCAGGGGACTAGCGGGAGTAGATACGCAGTATTTT
-,TRBD2,TRBV11-2,TRBJ2-1,CASSFGSSGNYNEQFF,TGTGCCAGCAGCTTTGGGTCTAGCGGAAACTACAATGAGCAGTTCTTC
-,TRBD1,TRBV5-5,TRBJ2-1,CASSLGQGVVNEQFF,TGTGCCAGCAGCTTGGGGCAGGGGGTTGTCAATGAGCAGTTCTTC
-,-,TRBV27,TRBJ1-5,CASSLSLGDNQPQHF,TGTGCCAGCAGTTTATCGCTAGGTGACAATCAGCCCCAGCATTTT
-,-,TRBV6-1,TRBJ2-7,CASSDQAGYEQYF,TGTGCCAGCAGTGATCAGGCAGGCTACGAGCAGTACTTC
-,-,TRBV30,TRBJ1-2,CAWSPARYYGYTF,TGTGCCTGGAGTCCGGCTAGGTACTATGGCTACACCTTC
few,TRBD1,TRBV7-2,TRBJ2-7,CASSLGNRGSDYEQYF,TGTGCCAGCAGCTTAGGGAACAGGGGGAGTGACTACGAGCAGTACTTC
-,-,TRBV6-1,TRBJ2-6,CASSEEGAGANVLTF,TGTGCCAGCAGTGAAGAGGGGGCTGGGGCCAACGTCCTGACTTTC
-,-,TRBV4-2,TRBJ2-1,CASSQGIEQFF,TGTGCCAGCAGCCAAGGTATCGAGCAGTTCTTC
-,-,TRBV6-5,TRBJ2-5,CASSRPRGGETQYF,TGTGCCAGCAGCCGGCCGCGCGGAGGGGAGACCCAGTACTTC
-,-,TRBV6-5,TRBJ2-1,CASGWSGLYNEQFF,TGTGCCAGCGGGTGGAGCGGGCTTTACAATGAGCAGTTCTTC
-,TRBD1,TRBV2,TRBJ2-2,CASRDRGDTGELFF,TGTGCCAGCAGGGACAGGGGAGACACCGGGGAGCTGTTTTTT
-,-,TRBV4-1,TRBJ2-5,CASSRGPSVQETQYF,TGCGCCAGCAGCCGGGGGCCTTCCGTACAAGAGACCCAGTACTTC
-,-,TRBV4-2,TRBJ2-6,CASSQGGGGIVSGANVLTF,TGTGCCAGCAGCCAAGGGGGAGGTGGGATCGTCTCTGGGGCCAACGTCCTGACTTTC
-,TRBD1,TRBV29-1,TRBJ1-4,CSVRTGDGEKLFF,TGCAGCGTGAGGACAGGGGATGGTGAAAAACTGTTTTTT
-,TRBD2,TRBV11-1,TRBJ2-3,CASSFIAGGLTDTQYF,TGTGCCAGCAGCTTTATAGCGGGAGGGCTCACAGATACGCAGTATTTT
few,-,TRBV11-1,TRBJ2-7,CASSFREAAEQYF,TGTGCCAGCAGCTTCAGGGAGGCAGCGGAGCAGTACTTC
-,TRBD2,TRBV3-1/TRBV3-2,TRBJ2-3,CASSPTSGMGDTQYF,TGTGCCAGCAGCCCCACTAGCGGGATGGGAGATACGCAGTATTTT
-,TRBD1,TRBV27,TRBJ2-7,CASSLEEGTDYYEQYF,TGTGCCAGCAGTTTAGAGGAAGGGACAGACTATTACGAGCAGTACTTC
-,TRBD1,TRBV5-1,TRBJ1-1,CASSLQGEGTEAFF,TGCGCCAGCAGCTTACAGGGGGAGGGCACTGAAGCTTTCTTT
once,TRBD1,TRBV2,TRBJ2-1,CASHRGSYNEQFF,TGTGCCAGCCACAGGGGCTCCTACAATGAGCAGTTCTTC
-,-,TRBV6-2/TRBV6-3,TRBJ2-1,CASSRRREGPNEQFF,TGTGCCAGCAGCCGCCGGAGGGAAGGGCCCAATGAGCAGTTCTTC
-,TRBD1,TRBV7-2,TRBJ1-5,CASSWGQDQPQHF,TGTGCCAGCAGCTGGGGACAGGACCAGCCCCAGCATTTT
-,TRBD2,TRBV20-1,TRBJ2-3,CSASMGLGQIADTQYF,TGCAGTGCTAGTATGGGACTAGGGCAGATAGCAGATACGCAGTATTTT
-,-,TRBV5-8,TRBJ2-4,CASSKRLVGNIQYF,TGTGCCAGCAGCAAGCGACTAGTTGGAAACATTCAGTACTTC
-,TRBD2,TRBV11-2,TRBJ2-7,CASSHTSGRGYEQYF,TGTGCCAGCAGCCACACTAGCGGGAGGGGGTACGAGCAGTACTTC
-,-,TRBV27,TRBJ2-7,CATSGTSGAEQYF,TGTGCCACCTCCGGGACTTCGGGTGCCGAGCAGTACTTC
-,-,TRBV15,TRBJ2-7,CATSRDRWEQYF,TGTGCCACCAGCAGAGATCGGTGGGAGCAGTACTTC
-,TRBD2,TRBV10-2,TRBJ2-1,CASVSGRSYNEQFF,TGCGCCAGCGTAAGCGGGAGGTCTTACAATGAGCAGTTCTTC
-,TRBD2,TRBV6-4,TRBJ2-2,CASSATSGVNTGELFF,TGTGCCAGCAGTGCGACTAGCGGAGTGAACACCGGGGAGCTGTTTTTT
-,TRBD2,TRBV7-2,TRBJ2-7,CASSLQPSGSGEQYF,TGTGCCAGCAGCCTGCAACCGAGCGGGAGTGGCGAGCAGTACTTC
few,TRBD1,TRBV2,TRBJ2-1,CASTPDRVVVNEQFF,TGTGCCAGCACCCCGGACAGGGTTGTGGTCAATGAGCAGTTCTTC
-,-,TRBV7-9,TRBJ1-4,CASSHTGFPEKLFF,TGTGCCAGCAGCCATACAGGATTCCCAGAAAAACTGTTTTTT
-,-,TRBV9,TRBJ1-6,CASSVAAGSPLHF,TGTGCCAGCAGCGTAGCTGCGGGATCACCCCTCCACTTT
-,-,TRBV5-5,TRBJ1-2,CASSLQINYGYTF,TGTGCCAGCTCCTTACAGATTAACTATGGCTACACCTTC
once,TRBD1,TRBV28,TRBJ1-5,CASRNRGPSNQPQHF,TGTGCCAGCAGAAACAGGGGCCCGAGCAATCAGCCCCAGCATTTT
once,-,TRBV19,TRBJ2-3,CASSIDLDTDTQYF,TGTGCCAGTAGTATAGATTTAGACACAGATACGCAGTATTTT
-,-,TRBV6-2/TRBV6-3,TRBJ1-5,CASSSLGGLAHQPQHF,TGTGCCAGCAGTTCCCTCGGAGGGTTGGCCCATCAGCCCCAGCATTTT
once,-,TRBV12-3/TRBV12-4,TRBJ2-3,CASSLRGGDTQYF,TGTGCCAGCAGTTTGAGGGGGGGAGATACGCAGTATTTT
-,TRBD1,TRBV6-5,TRBJ2-7,CASSYGQGAYEQYF,TGTGCCAGCAGTTACGGACAGGGGGCCTACGAGCAGTACTTC
-,-,TRBV6-1,TRBJ2-2,CASSERGLTNTGELFF,TGTGCCAGCAGTGAAAGGGGTCTTACGAACACCGGGGAGCTGTTTTTT
-,-,TRBV7-9,TRBJ1-1,CASSQGGFPNTEAFF,TGTGCCAGCAGCCAAGGGGGATTTCCGAACACTGAAGCTTTCTTT
-,-,TRBV2,TRBJ1-6,CASSENPWASPLHF,TGTGCCAGCAGTGAAAACCCATGGGCGTCACCCCTCCACTTT
-,-,TRBV3-1/TRBV3-2,TRBJ2-3,CASSQELSTDTQYF,TGTGCCAGCAGCCAAGAACTTAGTACAGATACGCAGTATTTT
-,-,TRBV19,TRBJ1-3,CASSMDSSSGNTIYF,TGTGCCAGTAGTATGGACAGTTCATCTGGAAACACCATATATTTT
-,-,TRBV5-1,TRBJ2-7,CASSVRARSYEQYF,TGCGCCAGCAGCGTCAGGGCCCGCTCCTACGAGCAGTACTTC
-,TRBD2,TRBV4-1,TRBJ2-7,CASSPLGLAGLYEQYF,TGCGCCAGCAGCCCCCTAGGACTAGCGGGCCTCTACGAGCAGTACTTC
-,-,TRBV7-9,TRBJ2-3,CASSFPLTDTQYF,TGTGCCAGCAGCTTCCCCCTTACAGATACGCAGTATTTT
-,TRBD2,TRBV27,TRBJ2-1,CASRLAVPYNEQFF,TGTGCCAGCAGACTAGCGGTACCCTACAATGAGCAGTTCTTC